The present T cell receptor beta chain was sequenced within a study of cytomegalovirus exposure and HLA in healthy donors. Turning to this clone: Its antigen is as yet unknown.

PCR primers comprised 60 Vbeta and 13 Jbeta primers. TCRdb's copy holds only in-frame clones and misses some; the assay was immunoSEQ multiplex PCR. This table holds about 190,000 clones, over 75% found once. Donors were ostensibly healthy at sampling, although undocumented immune exposures were probable. Study-level findings and limits: Within the data, a cluster of highly shared sequence variants was likely a sequencing artifact.

The V and J ends lost 5 bases and 3 bases, in that order; junction bases with no gene match: 9. Germline CDR1 is SGHTA and CDR2 is FQGNSA. This CDR3 has 15 residues. The specimen was PBMCs. The receptor was derived from a man aged 40-50 years in good health and CMV-seropositive. V and J are TRBV7-2 and TRBJ2-5; 7 bases align to TRBD1. The CDR3 sequence: CASSGTPGQKETQYF. The CDR3 DNA reads as TGTGCCAGCAGCGGCACCCCGGGACAGAAAGAGACCCAGTACTTC. Full variable domain (outside the CDR3, taken from reference TRBV7-2 and TRBJ2-5): GAGVSQSPSNKVTEKGKDVELRCDPISGHTALYWYRQSLGQGLEFLIYFQGNSAPDKSGLPSDRFSAERTGGSVSTLTIQRTQQEDSAVYLCASSGTPGQKETQYFGPGTRLLVL.